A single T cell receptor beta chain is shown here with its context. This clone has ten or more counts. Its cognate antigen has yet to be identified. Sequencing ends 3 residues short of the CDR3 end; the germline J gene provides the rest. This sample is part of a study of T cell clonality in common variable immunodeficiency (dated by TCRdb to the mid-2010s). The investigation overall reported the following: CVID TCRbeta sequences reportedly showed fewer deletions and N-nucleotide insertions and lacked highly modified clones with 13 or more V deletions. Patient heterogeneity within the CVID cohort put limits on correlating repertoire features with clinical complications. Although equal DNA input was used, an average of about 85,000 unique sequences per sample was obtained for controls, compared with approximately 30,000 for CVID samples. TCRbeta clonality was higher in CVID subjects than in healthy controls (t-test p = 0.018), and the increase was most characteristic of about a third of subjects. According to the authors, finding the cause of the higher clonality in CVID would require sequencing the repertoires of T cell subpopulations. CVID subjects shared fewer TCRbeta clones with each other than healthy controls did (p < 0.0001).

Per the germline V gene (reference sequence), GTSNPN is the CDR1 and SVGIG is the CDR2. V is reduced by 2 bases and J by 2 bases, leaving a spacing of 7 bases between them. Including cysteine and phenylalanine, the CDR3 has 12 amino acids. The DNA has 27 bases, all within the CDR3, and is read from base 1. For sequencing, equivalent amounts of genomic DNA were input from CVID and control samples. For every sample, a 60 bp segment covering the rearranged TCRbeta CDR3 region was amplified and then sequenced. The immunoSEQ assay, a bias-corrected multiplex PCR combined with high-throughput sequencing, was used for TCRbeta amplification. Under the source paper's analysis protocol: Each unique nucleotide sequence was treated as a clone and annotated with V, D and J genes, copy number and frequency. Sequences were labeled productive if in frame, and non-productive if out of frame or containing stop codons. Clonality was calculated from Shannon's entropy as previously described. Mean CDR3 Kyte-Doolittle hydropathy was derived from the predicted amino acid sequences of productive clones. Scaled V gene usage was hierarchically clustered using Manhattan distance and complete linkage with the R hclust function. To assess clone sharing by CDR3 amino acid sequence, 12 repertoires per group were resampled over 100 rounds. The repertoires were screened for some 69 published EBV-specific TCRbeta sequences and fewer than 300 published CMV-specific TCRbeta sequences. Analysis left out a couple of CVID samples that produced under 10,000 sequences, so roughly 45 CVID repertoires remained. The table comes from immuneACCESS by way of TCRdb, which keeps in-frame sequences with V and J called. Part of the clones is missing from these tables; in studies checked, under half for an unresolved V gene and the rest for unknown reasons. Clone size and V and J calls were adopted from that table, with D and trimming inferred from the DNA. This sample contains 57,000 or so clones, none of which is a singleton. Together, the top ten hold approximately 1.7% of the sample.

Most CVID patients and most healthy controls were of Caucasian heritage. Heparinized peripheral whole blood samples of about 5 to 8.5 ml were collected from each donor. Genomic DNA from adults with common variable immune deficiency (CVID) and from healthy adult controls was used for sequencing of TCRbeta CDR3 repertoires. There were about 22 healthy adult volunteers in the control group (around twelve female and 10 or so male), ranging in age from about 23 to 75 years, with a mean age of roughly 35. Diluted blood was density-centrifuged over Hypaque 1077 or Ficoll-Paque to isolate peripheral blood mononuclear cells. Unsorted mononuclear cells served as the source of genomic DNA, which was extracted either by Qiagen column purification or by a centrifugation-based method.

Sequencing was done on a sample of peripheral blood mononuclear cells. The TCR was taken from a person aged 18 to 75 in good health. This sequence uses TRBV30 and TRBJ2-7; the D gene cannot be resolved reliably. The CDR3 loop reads CAWSQAPYEQYF. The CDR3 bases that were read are TGTGCCTGGAGTCAGGCTCCCTACGAG.